A single sample gave rise to the 23 T cell receptor beta chains below, sequenced in a study of T cell responses to AZD1222 COVID-19 vaccine. TCRdb's copy holds only in-frame clones and misses some; the assay was immunoSEQ multiplex PCR. The sample comprises around 140,000 clones, just over 90% of which are singletons, and roughly 4.9% rests with the top ten. The sample was peripheral blood, taken on day 0 of AZD1222 vaccination. Receptor source: an adult in good health.

This clone showed up just a few times. The gene calls are TRBV9 and TRBJ2-2, with 12 bases fitting TRBD1. V lost 2 bases and J lost 3; bases outside the gene matches: 8. CDR1 SGDLS and CDR2 YYNGEE come from the germline V gene. The CDR3 loop spans 18 amino acids. CDR3 in DNA: TGTGCCAGCAGCGTCGGGACAGGGGGCGCTTGGGACACCGGGGAGCTGTTTTTT. This translates into CASSVGTGGAWDTGELFF.

The V call is TRBV6-5, the J call TRBJ1-5; D is possibly TRBD1 (5 bases). CDR1 MNHEY and CDR2 SVGAGI come from the germline V gene. Between the trimmed V and J ends, which lost 5 bases and 7 bases, there was a span of 12 bases. The CDR3 has 13 residues. In nucleotides, the CDR3 is TGTGCCAGCAGTCCGGTCGCAGGGCAGCCCCAGCATTTT. This sequence encodes CASSPVAGQPQHF.

The V call is TRBV28, the J call TRBJ1-1, with unresolved D. CDR1 and CDR2 from the germline V gene are MDHEN and SYDVKM. The CDR3 length is 13 residues. Trimming took 2 bases from V and 11 from J, leaving 15 bases between them. CDR3: CASSLPTGLGAFF. The CDR3 DNA is TGTGCCAGCAGTTTACCCACGGGCCTGGGGGCTTTCTTT.

The chain combines TRBV2 with TRBJ2-3, with 7 bases that match TRBD1. This CDR3 comprises 14 residues. The junction had 8 bases not matched to a gene; V was cut back by 7 bases and J by 4 bases. The germline V gene has CDR1 SNHLY and CDR2 FYNNEI. CDR3 protein: CASKLGGRSDTQYF. The CDR3 region has the DNA TGTGCCAGCAAGTTAGGGGGCCGGTCAGATACGCAGTATTTT.

The genes are TRBV12-3 or TRBV12-4 and TRBJ2-7; D uncertain. The CDR3 totals 11 residues. Trimming took off 5 bases at V and 6 bases at J, with 8 bases between the two ends. The CDR3 bases are TGTGCCAGCAGTCTATGGGGCGAGCAGTACTTC. This sequence encodes CASSLWGEQYF.

The chain couples TRBV4-3 to TRBJ1-1; D remains unclear. The V gene's germline CDR1 is LGHNA and CDR2 YSLEER. The CDR3 length is 15 residues. Trimming removed 0 bases from V and 0 bases from J, with 8 bases in between. CDR3 in amino acids: CASSQEGAMNTEAFF. DNA for the CDR3: TGCGCCAGCAGCCAAGAGGGTGCGATGAACACTGAAGCTTTCTTT.

This clone was seen once. This chain connects TRBV9 to TRBJ1-4; TRBD1 matches 7 bases. V lost 4 bases and J lost 5; bases outside the gene matches: 5. The CDR3 is made up of 14 amino acids. Germline CDR1 SGDLS, CDR2 YYNGEE. The CDR3: CASSLRTGNEKLFF. CDR3 in DNA: TGTGCCAGCAGCCTCCGGACAGGCAATGAAAAACTGTTTTTT.

This chain uses TRBV27 with TRBJ1-2, with no clear D. The CDR3 covers 14 residues. The V gene's germline CDR1 is MNHEY and CDR2 SMNVEV (reference sequence). Trimming shortened V by 5 bases and J by 4 bases, and 14 bases separated the two germline ends. The CDR3 loop is CASSPLPVVYGYTF. The DNA of the CDR3 is TGTGCCAGCAGTCCCCTACCAGTGGTCTATGGCTACACCTTC.

The chain couples TRBV29-1 to TRBJ2-7; D is undetermined. The CDR3 runs 13 residues. Germline CDR1 SQVTM, CDR2 ANQGSEA. Trimming took off 1 base at V and 5 bases at J, with 12 bases between the two ends. The CDR3 DNA sequence: TGCAGCGTTGAAGGTCGGTCGAGGCACGAGCAGTACTTC. Its protein is CSVEGRSRHEQYF.

This clone showed up just once. The genes are TRBV12-3 or TRBV12-4 and TRBJ1-2; D ambiguous. The CDR3 covers 11 residues. Trimming removed 0 bases from V and 8 bases from J, with 4 bases in between. The CDR3 sequence: CASSLAGGYTF. In DNA, the CDR3 is TGTGCCAGCAGTTTAGCAGGGGGCTACACCTTC.

The genes are TRBV11-2 and TRBJ1-1; D unclear. V lost 1 base to trimming and J lost 5 bases, with 8 bases between them. The CDR3 is 13 amino acids. Germline lookup yields CDR1 SGHAT and CDR2 FQNNGV. The CDR3 reads CASSLGGMTEAFF. CDR3 sequence (DNA): TGTGCCAGCAGCTTAGGCGGAATGACTGAAGCTTTCTTT. Full variable domain (outside the CDR3, taken from reference TRBV11-2 and TRBJ1-1): EAGVAQSPRYKIIEKRQSVAFWCNPISGHATLYWYQQILGQGPKLLIQFQNNGVVDDSQLPKDRFSAERLKGVDSTLKIQPAKLEDSAVYLCASSLGGMTEAFFGQGTRLTVV.

The chain employs TRBV2 and TRBJ1-2; possibly TRBD1 for D (6 bases). This CDR3 comprises 12 residues. V lost 10 bases and J 4 bases, leaving 13 bases between the germline ends. CDR1 and CDR2 (germline): SNHLY, FYNNEI. This chain's CDR3 is CAIGGSGYGYTF. The CDR3 bases are TGTGCCATCGGGGGCAGCGGCTATGGCTACACCTTC.

The V gene is TRBV2, the J gene TRBJ2-2; D might be TRBD1 or TRBD2, each matching 6 bases. V gave up 7 bases and J gave up 6 bases, with 21 bases separating them. The germline CDR1 and CDR2 sequences are SNHLY and FYNNEI. The CDR3 runs 16 residues. The CDR3 region is CASKGGRGRDSGELFF. The CDR3 DNA reads as TGTGCCAGCAAGGGAGGCAGGGGTAGAGATTCCGGGGAGCTGTTTTTT.

The DNA of the CDR3 is TGCGCCAGCAGCCTGGGACAGTTGAACACTGAAGCTTTCTTT. Protein product: CASSLGQLNTEAFF. This chain connects TRBV4-3 to TRBJ1-1; 7 bases agree with TRBD1. V lost 4 bases and J lost 0; bases outside the gene matches: 2. The CDR3 is 14 amino acids. CDR1 and CDR2 from the germline V gene are LGHNA and YSLEER.

The J gene is TRBJ2-2, the V gene TRBV13; 8 bases agree with TRBD2. The CDR3 spans 16 residues. The ends lost 4 bases at V and 5 bases at J; junction bases unmatched: 9. Germline CDR1 PRHDT, CDR2 FYEKMQ (reference sequence). The CDR3 is CASSYDAGGGTGELFF. The DNA of the CDR3 is TGTGCCAGCAGCTACGACGCGGGAGGAGGGACCGGGGAGCTGTTTTTT.

This chain uses TRBV5-6 with TRBJ1-2; unclear D gene. CDR3 length: 12 amino acids. Germline CDR1 and CDR2: SGHDT and YYEEEE. Trimming took 3 bases from V and 2 from J, leaving 5 bases between them. The CDR3 protein is CASSSTNYGYTF. DNA for the CDR3: TGTGCCAGCAGCTCGACAAACTATGGCTACACCTTC.

The chain joins TRBV5-1 to TRBJ1-6; 8 nucleotides line up with TRBD1. V lost 4 bases, J lost 8 bases, and 5 bases stayed unmatched. This CDR3 comprises 14 residues. Germline assignment: CDR1 SGHRS and CDR2 YFSETQ. Written as DNA, the CDR3 is TGCGCCAGCAGCCCCGGACAGGGAGATTCACCCCTCCACTTT. This encodes CASSPGQGDSPLHF.

This rearrangement joins TRBV19 to TRBJ1-5, with unresolved D. The germline V and J ends were trimmed by 5 bases and 4 bases, with 15 bases remaining between them. Germline assignment: CDR1 LNHDA and CDR2 SQIVND (reference sequence). This CDR3 comprises 15 residues. The CDR3 DNA sequence: TGTGCCAGTAGTCCGGCGGGGATTTTTAATCAGCCCCAGCATTTT. Its translation is CASSPAGIFNQPQHF.

The V and J genes are TRBV29-1 and TRBJ2-2, with D perhaps TRBD1 or TRBD2 (6 bases each). Trimming took off 6 bases at V and 7 bases at J, with 9 bases between the two ends. Germline CDR1 and CDR2: SQVTM and ANQGSEA. The CDR3 is made up of 11 amino acids. The chain's CDR3 is CSVRGDGELFF. CDR3 sequence (DNA): TGCAGCGTGAGGGGGGACGGGGAGCTGTTTTTT.

The V gene is TRBV6-5, the J gene TRBJ1-2; D is unresolved. Trimming pared 7 bases from V and 5 bases from J, leaving 14 bases between. CDR1 and CDR2 (germline): MNHEY, SVGAGI. This CDR3 has 13 amino acids. The DNA for the CDR3 is TGTGCCAGCACCAACCTGGGTGTATATGGCTACACCTTC. It is translated as CASTNLGVYGYTF.

This clone was seen once. The chain combines TRBV7-2 with TRBJ1-2; no definite D call. The V end lost 5 bases, the J end lost 7 bases, and 20 bases lay between the germline ends. Germline CDR1 SGHTA, CDR2 FQGNSA. The CDR3 loop spans 15 amino acids. The CDR3 bases are TGTGCCAGCAGCCCTAGGTCGACATACCTAGCTGGCTACACCTTC. This gives the protein CASSPRSTYLAGYTF.

J is TRBJ2-7 and V is TRBV12-3 or TRBV12-4, with D possibly called TRBD1 or TRBD2 (5 bases each). The V gene lost 6 bases and the J gene lost 6 bases, with 9 bases spanning the gap. This CDR3 region has 11 residues. The CDR3 DNA reads as TGTGCCAGCAGCCGGGGCGGCGAGCAGTACTTC. This codes for CASSRGGEQYF.

The chain uses TRBV7-9 and TRBJ2-1, with 12 bases matching TRBD2. The V segment lost 1 base and the J segment 10 bases; nucleotides outside the gene matches: 5. CDR1 and CDR2 from the germline V gene are SEHNR and FQNEAQ (reference sequence). The CDR3 covers 15 residues. The CDR3 nucleotides read TGTGCCAGCAGCTTAGGACTAGCGGGAGCGAGGGAGCAGTTCTTC. Translating gives CASSLGLAGAREQFF.